One T cell receptor (beta chain) is described in this entry. This CDR3 contains 16 residues. Germline loops: CDR1 SGHRS, CDR2 YFSETQ. TCRdb re-called the 5' RACE reads; one entry per CDR3 protein, DNA not given. In all, the sample yields around 380,000 distinct CDR3 sequences. This sample stems from a study of monozygotic twins with inflammatory bowel disease. V is TRBV5-1 and J is TRBJ1-1; the TCRdb D gene call, TRBD1, has no DNA to confirm it. Material for sequencing was blood. The sequence came from a human donor with ulcerative colitis or Crohn's disease, or a healthy co-twin of an affected twin (not recorded which). The chain's CDR3 is CASSLEQATMNTEAFF. The entire variable domain, with the rest obtained from reference TRBV5-1 and TRBJ1-1, is as follows: KAGVTQTPRYLIKTRGQQVTLSCSPISGHRSVSWYQQTPGQGLQFLFEYFSETQRNKGNFPGRFSGRQFSNSRSEMNVSTLELGDSALYLCASSLEQATMNTEAFFGQGTRLTVV.